One T cell receptor beta chain is described in this entry. Assay: immunoSEQ multiplex PCR; the TCRdb copy retains only in-frame clones and omits some. The sample shows about 2.4 million clones, 93% of them seen only once. The V end lost 11 bases, the J end lost 5 bases, and 21 bases lay between the germline ends. This CDR3 contains 14 residues. Germline assignment: CDR1 LNHDA and CDR2 SQIVND (reference sequence). This sample was included in a study of shared clonotypes between healthy human individuals. Study overall: Each donor's CD4 naive and CD4 memory cells filled three plates apiece, CD8 naive two, and CD8 memory one.

This rearrangement joins TRBV19 to TRBJ1-2; weak D call: TRBD1 (6 bases). Sequenced sample: naive CD4+ T cells from PBMCs. Subset reported: CD45RA+ positively selected. This clonotype was obtained from a man between 18 and 35 years old in good health. Some clones in this sample may be carry-over from other donors' samples. CDR3 in DNA: TGTGCCGCAAGTAGGGCGGGGGCAATTTATGGCTACACCTTC. It encodes CAASRAGAIYGYTF.